Presented here are 27 T cell receptor beta chains from one specimen sequenced in a study of high-grade serous ovarian cancer treatment subgroups. The data were produced by immunoSEQ multiplex PCR, yet TCRdb's version contains in-frame clones alone and is incomplete. In the table there are 7,500 to 10,000 clones, approximately 62% of which are singletons. The tumor samples were collected prior to definitive surgery or chemotherapy. The sequenced material came from tumor tissue. The source of these receptors is a human donor with high-grade serous ovarian cancer.

This clone was recorded a few times. The rearrangement joins TRBV18 to TRBJ1-1; D not certain. The CDR3 runs to 14 residues. Trimming stripped 2 bases from V and 1 base from J, with 8 bases between. Germline V gene data show CDR1 as KGHSH and CDR2 as LQKENI. The CDR3 DNA follows: TGTGCCAGCTCACCAAGTATTAAGAACACTGAAGCTTTCTTT. It yields the protein CASSPSIKNTEAFF.

The chain is built from TRBV5-4 and TRBJ1-2, with unresolved D. Deletions cut 4 bases from V and 8 bases from J, with 18 bases between. The CDR3 contains 14 residues. CDR1 and CDR2 (germline): SGHNT, YYREEE (reference sequence). The CDR3 loop reads CASSPRGGEPGYTF. CDR3 nucleotides: TGTGCCAGCAGCCCCCGGGGAGGAGAGCCGGGCTACACCTTC.

The chain couples TRBV11-3 to TRBJ2-2, with a tentative D call TRBD2 (7 bases). This CDR3 spans 14 amino acids. V was cut by 6 bases and J by 3 bases, with 11 bases left in between. Germline lookup yields CDR1 SGHNT and CDR2 YENEEA. The CDR3 nucleotides are TGTGCCAGCAGAAAGGGGGGGGACACCGGGGAGCTGTTTTTT. Translated, it gives CASRKGGDTGELFF. The full variable domain, its missing parts supplied by reference TRBV11-3 and TRBJ2-2, is EAGVVQSPRYKIIEKKQPVAFWCNPISGHNTLYWYLQNLGQGPELLIRYENEEAVDDSQLPKDRFSAERLKGVDSTLKIQPAELGDSAVYLCASRKGGDTGELFFGEGSRLTVL.

The J gene is TRBJ2-3, the V gene TRBV30; D assignment may be TRBD1 or TRBD2 (5 bases each). Trimming pared 3 bases from V and 5 bases from J, leaving 18 bases between. CDR1 GTSNPN and CDR2 SVGIG come from the germline V gene (reference sequence). The CDR3 runs 15 residues. The CDR3 DNA reads as TGTGCCTGGAGAACCGGGACCTTGCTAAGAGATACGCAGTATTTT. Its translation is CAWRTGTLLRDTQYF.

The V call is TRBV28, the J call TRBJ2-7; D might be TRBD1 (6 bases). The CDR3 sequence is 13 residues long. Germline lookup yields CDR1 MDHEN and CDR2 SYDVKM. The V gene lost 6 bases and the J gene lost 6 bases, with 15 bases spanning the gap. This CDR3 is CASRTGGTAEQYF. CDR3 sequence (DNA): TGTGCCAGCAGGACAGGAGGAACAGCCGAGCAGTACTTC.

This clone showed up just a few times. The gene calls are TRBV27 and TRBJ1-1; D not resolved. The germline CDR1 and CDR2 sequences are MNHEY and SMNVEV (reference sequence). Trimming pared 0 bases from V and 6 bases from J, leaving 14 bases between. The CDR3 covers 15 residues. In DNA form, the CDR3 reads TGTGCCAGCAGTTTATCAGCAAACGGAAGGGCTGAAGCTTTCTTT. It is translated as CASSLSANGRAEAFF.

Relative to its sample, this clone is medium-sized. The chain combines TRBV11-3 with TRBJ2-3, with TRBD1 matching 9 bases. The germline V gene encodes CDR1 SGHNT and CDR2 YENEEA. V lost 4 bases to trimming and J lost 3 bases; unmatched junction nucleotides: 8. The CDR3 has 16 residues. The CDR3: CASSSRQGGRTDTQYF. CDR3 DNA sequence: TGTGCCAGCAGCTCGCGACAGGGGGGAAGGACAGATACGCAGTATTTT.

This clone was counted between two and nine times. This chain uses TRBV19 with TRBJ1-1; TRBD1 agrees at 9 bases. There are 14 residues in the CDR3. CDR1 is LNHDA, CDR2 SQIVND, per germline (reference sequence). With V trimmed by 8 bases and J by 5 bases, 9 bases remained unmatched. Here the CDR3 DNA reads TGTGCCAGTTCACCGGGACAGGGTTGGACTGAAGCTTTCTTT. This gives the protein CASSPGQGWTEAFF.

On this clone: The junction shows a germline mismatch at one end, possibly a read error. CDR3: CASSLKSGTGYGHTF. The CDR3 DNA reads TGTGCCAGCAGCTTAAAATCCGGGACAGGCTATGGCCACACCTTC. The V gene is TRBV11-3, the J gene TRBJ1-2; the match to TRBD1 covers 8 bases. This CDR3 region has 15 residues. Germline-derived CDR1 and CDR2 are SGHNT and YENEEA.

The V and J genes are TRBV27 and TRBJ2-1; D may match TRBD1 or TRBD2 (5 bases each). The ends were cut back, 8 bases at V and 0 bases at J, with 14 bases in the middle. The germline CDR1 and CDR2 sequences are MNHEY and SMNVEV (reference sequence). This CDR3 comprises 15 residues. CDR3 in amino acids: CASGRGTTSYNEQFF. The CDR3 DNA reads as TGTGCCAGCGGGCGAGGGACCACCTCCTACAATGAGCAGTTCTTC.

The DNA for the CDR3 is TGTGCCAGCAGCCCCCAGGGGACAGGGGTGTCCAATGAGCAGTTCTTC. It specifies CASSPQGTGVSNEQFF. The V call is TRBV7-2, the J call TRBJ2-1; 10 bases align to TRBD1. Per germline, CDR1 SGHTA and CDR2 FQGNSA. Unmatched junction bases numbered 10, after V lost 5 bases and J lost 6 bases. CDR3 length equals 16 residues.

The chain combines TRBV19 with TRBJ2-7, with 9 bases aligning to TRBD1. Germline CDR1 and CDR2: LNHDA and SQIVND (reference sequence). The CDR3 has 14 amino acids. Trimming at V came to 3 bases and at J to 4 bases, leaving 4 bases not matched to a gene. CDR3 DNA sequence: TGTGCCAGTAGTATGGGACAGGGTGGATACGAGCAGTACTTC. Its translation is CASSMGQGGYEQYF.

This clone was recorded a few times. This rearrangement joins TRBV19 to TRBJ2-7, with D uncertain. V lost 6 bases to trimming and J lost 0 bases, with 9 bases between them. Per germline, CDR1 LNHDA and CDR2 SQIVND (reference sequence). The CDR3 sequence is 13 residues long. Written as DNA, the CDR3 is TGTGCCAGTAGCGACTCGACCTCCTACGAGCAGTACTTC. This codes for CASSDSTSYEQYF. The variable domain in full, completed from reference TRBV19 and TRBJ2-7, reads DGGITQSPKYLFRKEGQNVTLSCEQNLNHDAMYWYRQDPGQGLRLIYYSQIVNDFQKGDIAEGYSVSREKKESFPLTVTSAQKNPTAFYLCASSDSTSYEQYFGPGTRLTVT.

This chain links TRBV2 with TRBJ1-5, with D hard to call. CDR1 SNHLY and CDR2 FYNNEI come from the germline V gene. Between the trimmed V and J ends, which lost 6 bases and 0 bases, there was a span of 12 bases. The CDR3 contains 15 residues. CDR3 region: CASRSQDLSNQPQHF. Written as DNA, the CDR3 is TGTGCCAGCAGGTCCCAGGACCTTAGCAATCAGCCCCAGCATTTT.

The V call is TRBV7-2, the J call TRBJ2-5; 13 bases line up with TRBD2. The CDR3 loop spans 15 amino acids. Germline-derived CDR1 and CDR2 are SGHTA and FQGNSA. V was pared by 4 bases and J by 11 bases, with 10 bases of the junction left unmatched. CDR3: CASSSWTSGGWEQYF. The CDR3 nucleotides read TGTGCCAGCAGCTCCTGGACTAGCGGGGGCTGGGAGCAGTACTTC.

This clone is termed medium-sized. V gene TRBV27 combines with J gene TRBJ2-7; 7 bases map to TRBD1. CDR1 is MNHEY, CDR2 SMNVEV, per germline (reference sequence). The CDR3 is made up of 14 amino acids. V shed 6 bases and J 3 bases; nucleotides not matched to a gene: 8. This CDR3 reads CASRTMGQSYEQYF. The CDR3 DNA reads TGTGCCAGCAGGACAATGGGACAGAGCTACGAGCAGTACTTC.

This clone appeared a few times. The chain links TRBV18 to TRBJ1-4; tentatively, D is TRBD1 (5 bases). The CDR3 runs 13 residues. The V gene's germline CDR1 is KGHSH and CDR2 LQKENI. V lost 3 bases and J 3 bases, leaving 5 bases between the germline ends. The CDR3 spells CASSPGPNEKLFF. DNA of the CDR3: TGTGCCAGCTCACCGGGGCCTAATGAAAAACTGTTTTTT. Full variable domain (outside the CDR3, taken from reference TRBV18 and TRBJ1-4): NAGVMQNPRHLVRRRGQEARLRCSPMKGHSHVYWYRQLPEEGLKFMVYLQKENIIDESGMPKERFSAEFPKEGPSILRIQQVVRGDSAAYFCASSPGPNEKLFFGSGTQLSVL.

This clone is categorized as medium-sized. This chain links TRBV11-3 with TRBJ2-1, with 10 nucleotides matching TRBD2. CDR1 and CDR2 (germline): SGHNT, YENEEA. This CDR3 has 17 residues. The trim removed 5 bases at V and 7 bases at J, leaving 14 bases unmatched. The DNA of the CDR3 is TGTGCCAGCAGCCTTAGCCGGTGGCTAGCGGGAGTAAATGAGCAGTTCTTC. This gives the protein CASSLSRWLAGVNEQFF.

This chain connects TRBV5-1 to TRBJ1-2; D is unclear. Trimming shortened V by 0 bases and J by 3 bases, and 21 bases separated the two germline ends. Germline V lookup: CDR1 SGHRS, CDR2 YFSETQ. CDR3 size: 18 residues. CDR3 coding DNA: TGCGCCAGCAGCTTGGGGGGAGGAACCCCCTTCTATGACTATGGCTACACCTTC. It yields the protein CASSLGGGTPFYDYGYTF.

This clone was counted between two and nine times. This chain joins TRBV30 and TRBJ1-4, with D possibly TRBD1 on 5 matching bases. The V end was cut by 5 bases, the J end by 4 bases, with 11 bases between. The CDR3 extends over 13 amino acids. The germline V gene has CDR1 GTSNPN and CDR2 SVGIG (reference sequence). DNA of the CDR3: TGTGCCTGGCTCGGGGGGTTTAATGAAAAACTGTTTTTT. Translating gives CAWLGGFNEKLFF.

The V and J genes are TRBV6-5 and TRBJ1-5; unclear D gene. Between the trimmed V and J ends, which lost 7 bases and 2 bases, there was a span of 15 bases. The CDR3 contains 15 residues. CDR1 and CDR2 (germline): MNHEY, SVGAGI. CDR3 DNA: TGTGCCAGCACTAGGACCGTCACGGGCAATCAGCCCCAGCATTTT. Translated: CASTRTVTGNQPQHF.

This chain links TRBV27 with TRBJ2-1, with a weak D call TRBD2 (5 bases). The CDR3 is 14 amino acids. The V and J ends lost 5 bases and 3 bases respectively, with 11 bases between them. Germline V lookup: CDR1 MNHEY, CDR2 SMNVEV (reference sequence). CDR3 in amino acids: CASSPGSSYNEQFF. The CDR3 DNA reads as TGTGCCAGCAGTCCGGGGAGTAGCTACAATGAGCAGTTCTTC.

This clone is classed as medium-sized. This chain connects TRBV7-8 to TRBJ1-1; D remains ambiguous. This CDR3 has 15 residues. Looked up from germline, CDR1 is SGHVS and CDR2 is FQNEAQ. Trimming took off 2 bases at V and 11 bases at J, with 21 bases between the two ends. The CDR3 sequence: CASSLFRQQVGGAFF. Written as DNA, the CDR3 is TGTGCCAGCAGCTTATTTAGGCAGCAAGTAGGCGGGGCTTTCTTT.

The chain is built from TRBV19 and TRBJ2-3; D is unclear. This CDR3 has 16 residues. Trimming left V 5 bases short and J 1 base short, with 16 bases between. Germline V lookup: CDR1 LNHDA, CDR2 SQIVND (reference sequence). In DNA, the CDR3 is TGTGCCAGTAGTCCCGATGAAACTGGGGGCACAGATACGCAGTATTTT. It yields the protein CASSPDETGGTDTQYF.

The chain employs TRBV30 and TRBJ1-2, with D possibly TRBD1 on 5 matching bases. The V and J ends lost 3 bases and 3 bases respectively, with 14 bases between them. Germline V lookup: CDR1 GTSNPN, CDR2 SVGIG (reference sequence). CDR3 length: 14 amino acids. CDR3 coding DNA: TGTGCCTGGAGACAGGACACCCGATACTATGGCTACACCTTC. Residues: CAWRQDTRYYGYTF.

This clone was counted only a few times. The genes are TRBV27 and TRBJ2-7; 10 bases map to TRBD2. J lost 3 bases, V lost 3 bases, and 8 bases had no gene match. This CDR3 is built from 16 residues. The V gene's germline CDR1 is MNHEY and CDR2 SMNVEV (reference sequence). CDR3 bases: TGTGCCAGCAGTTTCTGGGAGTCTAGCGGGAGCTACGAGCAGTACTTC. This gives the protein CASSFWESSGSYEQYF.

This clone is medium-sized in the sample. The V gene is TRBV9, the J gene TRBJ2-1; TRBD2 matches at 11 bases. This CDR3 is built from 18 residues. CDR1 and CDR2 from the germline V gene are SGDLS and YYNGEE. The trim removed 0 bases at V and 4 bases at J, leaving 9 bases unmatched. CDR3 sequence reads: CASSVGGPGTSGYNEQFF. CDR3 nucleotide sequence: TGTGCCAGCAGCGTAGGGGGGCCTGGGACTAGCGGTTACAATGAGCAGTTCTTC.